The sequence of this TCR beta chain was determined in a study of blood T cells in healthy people across ages (dated by TCRdb to between 2015 and 2017). The study in broad terms: In model experiments, roughly one uniquely barcoded TCR beta cDNA molecule per two T cells was captured by template switching. Age-related changes in TCR beta repertoire diversity were measured in the study by deep sequencing normalized with unique cDNA molecular identifiers. Four age groups were formed from the donors: young (average around 15 years), middle-aged (approximately 39), aged (approximately 60) and long-lived (less than 85). Donors of different ages were randomly distributed across sequencing lanes to avoid experimental bias. The study analyzed two additional independent replicas of 1 million unique cDNA reads from the same blood draw for two donors, one aged 18 to 30 and one aged 80 or older. The paper as a whole reports these results and caveats: Donor CMV infection status was unknown, potentially confounding age-related changes in expanded clonotypes. As age increased, observed TCR beta diversity per million T cells dropped in a roughly linear way, and a significant reduction was already evident by age around 41. Compared with the aged group, the long-lived group had more naive CD4+ T cells, fewer expanded clones and increased TCR diversity, a pattern suggesting age selection. The percentage of naive T cells measured by flow cytometry correlated strongly with observed TCR beta diversity. Conclusive comparison of naive and antigen-experienced compartments was prevented by the profiling of bulk unsorted PBMCs. Estimates of total diversity based on one million sequenced T cells were regarded as lower bounds and as underestimates.

Library creation used 5' RACE. The listed sequencing device is Illumina HiSeq 2500. A second 7 to 11 cycle PCR used a sample-barcoded 5' primer and a J-beta primer mix. A unique molecular identifier was introduced onto each TCR beta cDNA molecule by a template-switch 5' adaptor carrying 12 random nucleotides. Each sample yielded at least 3 million CDR3-containing paired-end reads. First-strand cDNA synthesis was performed from all RNA using the Mint cDNA synthesis kit, with priming by a TRBC-specific oligonucleotide. Following uracil-DNA glycosylase treatment, a first 18-cycle PCR with universal primers M1SS and BC2_uni_R was performed on all cDNA. Concerning the study's data processing: For normalization, 1 million high-quality reads were randomly selected from each sample, with every read carrying a distinct molecular identifier. Reads with shared molecular identifiers were discarded instead of being binned into consensus sequences. MiTCR, run with a Q25 quality threshold and the strictest error-elimination algorithm, handled CDR3 identification, clonotype clustering and error correction. A nonparametric unseen species model with Euler transformation was used to estimate a lower bound on total TCR beta diversity. The public sequencing data were trimmed at Q25 with fastp and processed into clonotypes with MiXCR by TCRdb, which kept only in-frame beta chains. CDR3 protein sequences are deduplicated, and each keeps its most common genes and DNA. The V and J calls come from TCRdb's annotation, not from the publication. The sample data list 1.5 million to 2 million distinct CDR3 sequences, and roughly 27% of these were observed just once. The ten top clones hold about 7.7% of the sample.

The donors were roughly 40 Caucasian individuals from Russia, aged roughly 6 to 90 years, who were systemically healthy. Around 9.7 milliliters of peripheral blood were collected from each donor into EDTA-treated Vacutainer tubes. Ficoll-Paque density-gradient centrifugation was used to isolate PBMCs, with at least 7 million per sample. Trizol reagent was used to extract total RNA from the PBMCs, yielding at least 6 micrograms per sample. For every donor, an aliquot of PBMCs went through flow cytometry to measure the percentages of naive CD45RAhigh/CD27high T cells. The germline V gene (reference sequence) yields DFQATT for CDR1 and SNEGSKA for CDR2. Here V drops 0 bases and J drops 7 bases, and the junction holds 9 bases not matched to any gene. The CDR3, from cysteine to phenylalanine, totals 16 residues. The kept DNA is CDR3 alone, 48 bases in frame from the first base. With respect to this clonotype: The antigen it binds to is not known. It has no much larger one-base neighbor in the sample; base qualities were not kept.

This receptor was taken from a woman aged 25 to 39 in good health. Sequencing input: blood. The rearranged chain carries TRBV20-1 and TRBJ2-1; TRBD2 fits 10 bases in the junction. The CDR3 sequence is CSARDQSGRARNEQFF. The bases read TGCAGTGCTAGAGATCAAAGCGGGAGGGCCCGGAATGAGCAGTTCTTC.